The 21 T cell receptor beta chains listed next were all sequenced from one sample in a study of Ad26.COV2.S vaccination and SARS-CoV-2 variants. Indicated treatment: some 19 received Ad26.COV2.S at low or high dose, single or two shots; about 5 received placebo; per-sample allocation not given. Repertoires come from day 63 after the first vaccine or placebo injection. Profiled with immunoSEQ multiplex PCR; TCRdb holds only in-frame clones, not every one. The sample lists about 320,000 clones, about nine tenths occurring once. Sequences were derived from peripheral blood, sampled in a trial of Ad26.COV2.S vaccine versus placebo. The receptors shown here come from a person between 18 and 59 years old who received the Ad26.COV2.S COVID-19 vaccine or a placebo.

In regard to this clone: Different DNA sequences within this sample yield the same CDR3. V gene TRBV19 combines with J gene TRBJ1-1, with unresolved D. Trimming left V 2 bases short and J 2 bases short, with 6 bases between. The V gene's germline CDR1 is LNHDA and CDR2 SQIVND (reference sequence). This CDR3 spans 13 amino acids. For the CDR3, the DNA is TGTGCCAGTAGTATAAGTTTAAACACTGAAGCTTTCTTT. Amino acids: CASSISLNTEAFF.

In this sample, this clone turned up once. The CDR3 here is CASSLAYGVEKLFF. CDR3 coding DNA: TGTGCCAGCAGCTTAGCGTACGGGGTGGAAAAACTGTTTTTT. The chain has TRBV7-9 and TRBJ1-4; D gene unclear. The CDR3 consists of 14 residues. Germline-derived CDR1 and CDR2 are SEHNR and FQNEAQ (reference sequence). Trimming removed 0 bases from V and 8 bases from J, with 10 bases in between.

This clone was seen just once. The rearrangement uses TRBV28 and TRBJ2-6; no definite D call. Germline values: CDR1 MDHEN, CDR2 SYDVKM. V was trimmed by 4 bases and J by 3 bases, leaving 7 bases between them. The CDR3 has 14 residues. CDR3 protein: CASSYTGGANVLTF. In nucleotides, the CDR3 is TGTGCCAGCAGTTATACGGGTGGGGCCAACGTCCTGACTTTC.

The chain joins TRBV14 to TRBJ2-1; TRBD2 agrees at 15 bases. CDR1 and CDR2 from the germline V gene are SGHDN and FVKESK. There are 18 residues in the CDR3. The ends lost 0 bases at V and 7 bases at J; junction bases unmatched: 7. CDR3 residues: CASSQDLGLAGGHNEQFF. CDR3 DNA: TGTGCCAGCAGCCAAGATCTGGGACTAGCGGGGGGTCATAATGAGCAGTTCTTC.

The gene calls are TRBV4-1 and TRBJ1-2; tentative D call: TRBD1 (6 bases). V lost 6 bases and J 2 bases, leaving 25 bases between the germline ends. This CDR3 spans 18 amino acids. The germline V gene has CDR1 MGHRA and CDR2 YSYEKL. CDR3: CASRAKIFSGDRNYGYTF. In DNA form, the CDR3 reads TGCGCCAGCAGAGCCAAGATTTTTTCAGGGGATAGGAACTATGGCTACACCTTC.

The V gene is TRBV27, the J gene TRBJ1-6; weak D call: TRBD1 (5 bases). CDR3 length equals 17 residues. The V and J ends lost 5 bases and 0 bases respectively, with 14 bases between them. Germline CDR1 and CDR2: MNHEY and SMNVEV (reference sequence). The chain's CDR3 is CASSLYRTSSYNSPLHF. As DNA, the CDR3 is TGTGCCAGCAGTCTATACAGGACGAGCTCCTATAATTCACCCCTCCACTTT.

The chain carries TRBV6-2 or TRBV6-3 and TRBJ2-1, with D possibly TRBD1 on 6 matching bases. The CDR3 sequence is 19 residues long. Germline V lookup: CDR1 MNHEY, CDR2 SVGEGT. The V gene lost 0 bases and the J gene lost 4 bases, with 22 bases spanning the gap. This CDR3 reads CASSYSLKWATGRYNEQFF. For the CDR3, the DNA is TGTGCCAGCAGTTACTCGTTAAAATGGGCGACAGGTCGGTACAATGAGCAGTTCTTC.

This chain joins TRBV19 and TRBJ1-2; 10 nucleotides line up with TRBD1. This CDR3 contains 16 residues. The germline V gene encodes CDR1 LNHDA and CDR2 SQIVND (reference sequence). The J segment lost 4 bases and the V segment lost 7 bases, leaving 12 bases of the junction unmatched. CDR3 sequence: CASKGTGQGDFYGYTF. CDR3 in DNA: TGTGCCAGTAAGGGGACAGGACAGGGGGATTTCTATGGCTACACCTTC. Full variable domain (missing parts from reference TRBV19 and TRBJ1-2): DGGITQSPKYLFRKEGQNVTLSCEQNLNHDAMYWYRQDPGQGLRLIYYSQIVNDFQKGDIAEGYSVSREKKESFPLTVTSAQKNPTAFYLCASKGTGQGDFYGYTFGSGTRLTVV.

The chain recombines TRBV4-1 with TRBJ2-1; D is perhaps TRBD1 (7 bases). Trimming took off 1 base at V and 4 bases at J, with 17 bases between the two ends. The CDR3 totals 17 residues. The germline V gene encodes CDR1 MGHRA and CDR2 YSYEKL. The CDR3 is CASSQVTGGGLYNEQFF. The CDR3 DNA reads TGCGCCAGCAGCCAAGTCACCGGAGGGGGCCTTTACAATGAGCAGTTCTTC.

The J gene is TRBJ2-2, the V gene TRBV6-2 or TRBV6-3; weak D call: TRBD1 (7 bases). The germline gives CDR1 MNHEY, CDR2 SVGEGT. The V and J ends lost 2 bases and 4 bases respectively, with 11 bases between them. This CDR3 region has 15 residues. CDR3 sequence: CASSYIQGGTGELFF. CDR3 sequence (DNA): TGTGCCAGCAGTTACATTCAGGGGGGCACCGGGGAGCTGTTTTTT.

The V and J genes are TRBV7-9 and TRBJ2-3, with D perhaps matching TRBD2 (6 bases). Germline V lookup: CDR1 SEHNR, CDR2 FQNEAQ (reference sequence). This CDR3 region has 16 residues. V dropped 4 bases and J dropped 2 bases, with 16 bases sitting between them. CDR3 residues: CASSWGGVALTDTQYF. The CDR3 bases are TGTGCCAGCAGCTGGGGCGGGGTAGCGCTCACAGATACGCAGTATTTT.

This clone has more than one count but fewer than ten. The J gene is TRBJ2-2, the V gene TRBV24-1; possible D gene TRBD1, 6 bases. V was trimmed by 2 bases and J by 5 bases, leaving 14 bases between them. The CDR3 is 16 residues long. CDR1 KGHDR and CDR2 SFDVKD come from the germline V gene. As DNA, the CDR3 is TGTGCCACCAGTGATTCTACAGGGTCGCGGACCGGGGAGCTGTTTTTT. Its protein is CATSDSTGSRTGELFF.

This chain connects TRBV12-3 or TRBV12-4 to TRBJ2-3; D uncertain. Between the trimmed V and J ends, which lost 7 bases and 2 bases, there was a span of 10 bases. The CDR3 contains 13 residues. The CDR3 coding sequence is TGTGCCAGCACCCCGACCCACACAGATACGCAGTATTTT. Residues: CASTPTHTDTQYF.

The gene calls are TRBV5-1 and TRBJ2-1, with D uncertain. The CDR3 runs to 15 residues. V lost 8 bases and J 6 bases, leaving 21 bases between the germline ends. CDR1 and CDR2 from the germline V gene are SGHRS and YFSETQ. CDR3 sequence: CASRGGTGGGNEQFF. The CDR3, as DNA: TGCGCCAGTCGAGGTGGAACGGGTGGTGGCAATGAGCAGTTCTTC.

This clone was observed a handful of times. The CDR3 sequence: CASSFDHNEQFF. The CDR3 DNA follows: TGCGCCAGCAGCTTTGACCACAATGAGCAGTTCTTC. The chain combines TRBV5-1 with TRBJ2-1; D is unclear. CDR1 is SGHRS and CDR2 is YFSETQ in the germline V gene. V lost 2 bases and J lost 5, with 5 bases in between. The CDR3 consists of 12 residues.

The J gene is TRBJ1-4, the V gene TRBV4-3, with 11 bases aligning to TRBD1. V dropped 6 bases and J dropped 6; count of bases not matched to a gene: 6. The CDR3 is 15 amino acids. The germline CDR1 and CDR2 sequences are LGHNA and YSLEER. CDR3 sequence reads: CASSRPGQGDEKLFF. DNA of the CDR3: TGCGCCAGCAGTCGCCCGGGACAGGGGGATGAAAAACTGTTTTTT.

This rearrangement joins TRBV5-4 to TRBJ2-3, with D perhaps assigned TRBD1 or TRBD2 (5 bases each). The CDR3 has 15 amino acids. Trimming took 0 bases from V and 3 from J, leaving 11 bases between them. Per germline, CDR1 SGHNT and CDR2 YYREEE (reference sequence). Here the CDR3 reads CASSLGGARTDTQYF. In DNA, the CDR3 is TGTGCCAGCAGCTTGGGAGGGGCAAGGACAGATACGCAGTATTTT.

The chain has TRBV2 and TRBJ2-5; D is ambiguous. The CDR3 is 11 residues long. The germline V and J ends were trimmed by 8 bases and 5 bases, with 9 bases remaining between them. CDR1 SNHLY and CDR2 FYNNEI come from the germline V gene. CDR3 nucleotide sequence: TGTGCCAGCTCCTCCCAGGAGACCCAGTACTTC. Its translation: CASSSQETQYF.

This sequence joins TRBV14 and TRBJ1-2; TRBD1 might be the D (5 bases). Trimming left V 4 bases short and J 4 bases short, with 10 bases between. CDR1 and CDR2 from the germline V gene are SGHDN and FVKESK. CDR3 length: 13 residues. The CDR3 is CASSPGGSYGYTF. CDR3 bases: TGTGCCAGCAGCCCGGGGGGGAGCTATGGCTACACCTTC.

Only one count was recorded for this clone. The chain has TRBV2 and TRBJ1-2; 8 bases agree with TRBD1. The germline CDR1 and CDR2 sequences are SNHLY and FYNNEI. This CDR3 is 13 amino acids long. The V segment lost 7 bases and the J segment 3 bases; nucleotides outside the gene matches: 4. The CDR3 loop is CASTTQGDYGYTF. The CDR3 region has the DNA TGTGCCAGCACCACACAGGGGGACTATGGCTACACCTTC.

This chain connects TRBV19 to TRBJ1-2; D gene ambiguous. From germline, CDR1 is LNHDA and CDR2 SQIVND (reference sequence). Between the trimmed V and J ends, which lost 9 bases and 4 bases, there was a span of 12 bases. The CDR3 is 12 residues long. The CDR3: CASLTPGYGYTF. The CDR3, as DNA: TGTGCCAGCCTTACTCCCGGCTATGGCTACACCTTC.